This TCR beta chain was retrieved from a study of cytomegalovirus exposure and HLA in healthy donors. Primers included in the PCR were 60 Vbeta and 13 Jbeta primers. Produced via immunoSEQ multiplex PCR; TCRdb's table is partial and in-frame only. Reported are about 31,000 clones; the ten largest clones contain approximately 4.8%. General study results and limits: In a later analysis, an Asian-associated ancestry cluster reportedly showed fewer N-insertions than the roughly 700-donor mean. With high specificity and sensitivity, the classifier reportedly diagnosed cytomegalovirus status. TCR beta V- and J-gene trimming was later associated with a missense DCLRE1C variant.

J was trimmed by 9 bases and V by 0 bases; bases with no gene match: 10. The CDR3 covers 15 residues. CDR1 is SGHRS, CDR2 YFSETQ, per germline. A word on this clone: Its specificity is not known. This specimen includes other DNA sequences encoding the same CDR3.

Input material: PBMCs. The sequence was obtained from a female donor in good health and CMV-seronegative. The V gene is TRBV5-1, the J gene TRBJ2-7, with 9 bases that match TRBD2. CDR3 sequence reads: CASSLAWLAGNPQYF. In DNA form, the CDR3 reads TGCGCCAGCAGCTTGGCCTGGCTAGCGGGGAACCCGCAGTACTTC.